The rows below give T cell receptor beta chains drawn from one sample of a study of blood T cell repertoires in COVID-19. Repertoires were generated with immunoSEQ multiplex PCR, while TCRdb's copy carries only in-frame clones and drops some. This table holds 70,000 to 85,000 clones, over 75% found once. Sample: peripheral blood. Receptor source: a human donor in a cohort sampled during active COVID-19. Both conserved end residues are part of each CDR3. The order of the fields is clone size, V gene, J gene, D gene, CDR3 protein, CDR3 DNA. A D gene is named only where the DNA matches it firmly. Not every row has a clone size; where given, it reads once, few, many or a size class.

>once|TRBV11-2|TRBJ1-2|.
CASSLDRGTGSYGYTF
TGTGCCAGCAGCTTAGACCGGGGGACCGGGAGCTATGGCTACACCTTC
>.|TRBV27|TRBJ1-6|.
CASSLWGEGDVPYNSPLHF
TGTGCCAGCAGTTTGTGGGGGGAAGGGGACGTCCCCTATAATTCACCCCTCCACTTT
>.|TRBV20-1|TRBJ2-3|.
CSASRGDTQYF
TGCAGTGCTAGTAGAGGCGATACGCAGTATTTT
>.|TRBV7-8|TRBJ2-7|.
CASSSPPTGTAEQYF
TGTGCCAGCAGCTCCCCCCCGACAGGTACTGCCGAGCAGTACTTC
>.|TRBV7-9|TRBJ1-5|.
CASSLTREVGQPQHF
TGTGCCAGCAGCTTAACAAGGGAGGTTGGGCAGCCCCAGCATTTT
>.|TRBV2|TRBJ1-1|TRBD1
CASSPGPQGDTEAFF
TGTGCCAGCAGTCCTGGACCCCAGGGGGACACTGAAGCTTTCTTT
>.|TRBV11-3|TRBJ1-2|.
CASTQYGAGGYTF
TGTGCCAGCACCCAGTACGGAGCGGGGGGCTACACCTTC
>.|TRBV30|TRBJ2-5|TRBD1
CAWDRGLKETQYF
TGTGCCTGGGACAGGGGGCTAAAGGAGACCCAGTACTTC
>.|TRBV21-1|TRBJ2-3|.
CASSKVQREGLDTQYF
TGTGCCAGCAGCAAAGTCCAGCGGGAGGGCCTGGATACGCAGTATTTT
>.|TRBV7-6|TRBJ2-6|.
CASSSLRSGANVLTF
TGTGCCAGCAGCTCTCTTCGCTCTGGGGCCAACGTCCTGACTTTC
>.|TRBV6-2/TRBV6-3|TRBJ2-7|TRBD1
CASSYPRDRHSYEQYF
TGTGCCAGCAGTTACCCCCGGGACAGGCACTCCTACGAGCAGTACTTC
>.|TRBV28|TRBJ1-5|.
CASSYEGAGQPQHF
TGTGCCAGCAGTTATGAGGGCGCGGGACAGCCCCAGCATTTT
>.|TRBV4-1|TRBJ2-4|TRBD2
CASSPGRAGVLNIQYF
TGCGCCAGCAGCCCGGGGAGAGCGGGGGTACTAAACATTCAGTACTTC
>.|TRBV5-5|TRBJ2-1|TRBD2
CASSTSGSSYNEQFF
TGTGCCAGCAGCACTAGCGGGAGTTCCTACAATGAGCAGTTCTTC
>.|TRBV27|TRBJ2-3|TRBD2
CASSLSSGRGPDTQYF
TGTGCCAGCAGTTTGTCTAGCGGGAGGGGTCCAGATACGCAGTATTTT
>.|TRBV5-1|TRBJ2-7|TRBD2
CASSFLAGALYEQYF
TGCGCCAGCAGCTTTCTAGCGGGGGCCCTCTACGAGCAGTACTTC
>few|TRBV5-1|TRBJ1-1|TRBD1
CASSWKTGERAEAFF
TGCGCCAGCAGCTGGAAGACAGGGGAAAGGGCTGAAGCTTTCTTT
>.|TRBV6-2/TRBV6-3|TRBJ2-1|TRBD2
CASSFRDYLNEQFF
TGTGCCAGCAGTTTCCGGGACTACCTTAATGAGCAGTTCTTC
>.|TRBV27|TRBJ2-7|TRBD1
CASSLYRGSGYEQYF
TGTGCCAGCAGTTTATACAGGGGGTCCGGGTACGAGCAGTACTTC
>.|TRBV5-1|TRBJ2-3|TRBD1
CASSMDRASTDTQYF
TGCGCCAGCAGCATGGACAGGGCTAGCACAGATACGCAGTATTTT
>.|TRBV19|TRBJ1-1|.
CASSYRASNTEAFF
TGTGCCAGTAGTTACAGGGCGTCGAACACTGAAGCTTTCTTT
>.|TRBV27|TRBJ2-7|.
CASYNEQYF
TGTGCCAGCTACAACGAGCAGTACTTC
>.|TRBV7-9|TRBJ2-7|TRBD1
CASSLGQGRYEQYF
TGTGCCAGCAGCCTCGGACAGGGGAGGTACGAGCAGTACTTC
>once|TRBV6-5|TRBJ2-7|.
CASSYRGGAYEQYF
TGTGCCAGCAGTTACCGGGGCGGGGCCTACGAGCAGTACTTC